A selection of T cell receptor beta chains follows, all from one sample in a study of T cell responses to AZD1222 COVID-19 vaccine. Sequencing was performed with immunoSEQ multiplex PCR; in TCRdb, only in-frame clones are kept and a portion is missing. Of 150,000 to 200,000 clones listed, 80% to 90% are singletons. This sample comprised peripheral blood, obtained on day 0 of MenACWY control vaccination. All receptors come from an adult in good health. The CDR3 runs from the conserved cysteine through the conserved F or W. Fields, in order: V gene, clone size, D gene, CDR3 length, J gene, CDR3 protein, CDR3 DNA. The D gene is left open where the match is weak. Clone size is not always given. Where it is, it says once, few, many or a class for expanded clones.

>TRBV5-6|-|TRBD1|15|TRBJ2-7
CASSLGQDYSYEQYF
TGTGCCAGCAGCCTGGGACAGGACTATTCCTACGAGCAGTACTTC
>TRBV19|-|-|12|TRBJ1-4
CASALYNEKLFF
TGTGCCAGTGCTCTTTATAATGAAAAACTGTTTTTT
>TRBV5-4|-|-|16|TRBJ2-5
CASSLGGGLSKETQYF
TGTGCCAGCAGCTTGGGGGGGGGCCTATCGAAAGAGACCCAGTACTTC
>TRBV6-2/TRBV6-3|-|TRBD2|17|TRBJ2-1
CASSYSTSAGGLNEQFF
TGTGCCAGCAGTTACTCGACCTCAGCGGGGGGGCTCAATGAGCAGTTCTTC
>TRBV18|once|-|15|TRBJ1-2
CASSPDSEGSYGYTF
TGTGCCAGCTCACCAGATTCGGAGGGGAGCTATGGCTACACCTTC
>TRBV6-5|-|-|11|TRBJ2-3
CVVRAADTQYF
TGTGTTGTCCGGGCGGCAGATACGCAGTATTTT
>TRBV14|-|TRBD1|15|TRBJ2-1
CASSGTGIGNNEQFF
TGTGCCAGCAGCGGGACAGGGATTGGGAACAATGAGCAGTTCTTC
>TRBV27|-|-|15|TRBJ2-2
CASSSSPRGTGELFF
-
>TRBV7-2|-|TRBD1|14|TRBJ1-2
CASSPGGTAVVNTF
TGTGCCAGCAGCCCAGGTGGGACAGCGGTAGTAAACACCTTC
>TRBV20-1|-|TRBD2|14|TRBJ2-7
CSASAREGRYEQYF
TGCAGTGCTAGTGCGCGGGAGGGCCGCTACGAGCAGTACTTC
>TRBV6-1|-|TRBD2|18|TRBJ2-7
CASSDGTSGGVGLYEQYF
TGTGCCAGCAGTGACGGGACTAGCGGGGGGGTTGGACTCTACGAGCAGTACTTC
>TRBV10-3|-|-|18|TRBJ1-4
CAISESLGSYATNEKLFF
TGTGCCATCAGTGAGTCGTTAGGGTCCTACGCAACTAATGAAAAACTGTTTTTT
>TRBV25-1|-|-|11|TRBJ2-5
CASRGESTQYF
TGTGCCAGCAGAGGGGAGTCGACCCAGTACTTC
>TRBV6-2/TRBV6-3|-|-|19|TRBJ2-4
CASSYDRAGVPEAKNIQYF
TGTGCCAGCAGTTACGATCGGGCAGGGGTCCCTGAGGCCAAAAACATTCAGTACTTC
>TRBV5-5|-|TRBD1|15|TRBJ2-5
CASSPSGTGQETQYF
TGTGCCAGCAGCCCATCTGGGACAGGACAAGAGACCCAGTACTTC
>TRBV19|-|TRBD1|16|TRBJ1-1
CASRTTGQGAITEAFF
TGTGCCAGTAGAACGACCGGACAGGGGGCGATCACTGAAGCTTTCTTT
>TRBV30|-|TRBD2|16|TRBJ2-1
CAWSLTGTSGGTRQFF
TGTGCCTGGAGCCTGACCGGGACTAGCGGGGGGACGAGGCAGTTCTTC
>TRBV28|-|-|15|TRBJ2-7
CASSPSGALGSEQYF
TGTGCCAGCAGTCCTTCGGGAGCCCTTGGGAGCGAGCAGTACTTC
>TRBV4-2|-|-|16|TRBJ2-5
CASSPGRADQRETQYF
TGTGCCAGCAGCCCCGGAAGGGCAGACCAGCGAGAGACCCAGTACTTC
>TRBV19|-|TRBD2|16|TRBJ2-2
CASSILAGGPTGELFF
TGTGCCAGTAGTATTCTAGCGGGAGGGCCCACCGGGGAGCTGTTTTTT
>TRBV28|few|-|15|TRBJ1-4
CASSLSGRADEKLFF
TGTGCCAGCAGTTTATCGGGCAGGGCGGATGAAAAACTGTTTTTT
>TRBV5-4|few|TRBD1|16|TRBJ1-2
CASSPRDRGEVRGYTF
TGTGCCAGCAGCCCCCGGGACAGGGGAGAGGTGCGCGGCTACACCTTC
>TRBV18|-|-|15|TRBJ2-5
CASSPPEGRGETQYF
TGTGCCAGCTCACCACCCGAGGGCCGAGGTGAGACCCAGTACTTC
>TRBV28|-|-|12|TRBJ2-7
CASSSTHVEQYF
TGTGCCAGCAGCTCAACGCATGTCGAGCAGTACTTC
>TRBV2|-|-|16|TRBJ2-7
CASSALGAGASYEQYF
TGTGCCAGCAGTGCCCTCGGGGCAGGCGCTTCCTACGAGCAGTACTTC
>TRBV5-4|-|-|17|TRBJ2-6
CASTGQKISSGANVLTF
TGTGCCAGCACAGGACAGAAGATCTCCTCTGGGGCCAACGTCCTGACTTTC
>TRBV13|-|-|14|TRBJ2-1
CASSLTGGPDEQFF
TGTGCCAGCAGCCTAACTGGGGGGCCGGATGAGCAGTTCTTC
>TRBV10-3|once|-|14|TRBJ2-5
CAISGARAQETQYF
TGTGCCATCAGTGGCGCTAGGGCTCAAGAGACCCAGTACTTC
>TRBV6-5|-|-|15|TRBJ1-1
CASSYRVSMNTEAFF
TGTGCCAGCAGTTACCGGGTCAGCATGAACACTGAAGCTTTCTTT
>TRBV6-6|-|-|13|TRBJ2-3
CASDSGGTNTQYF
TGTGCCAGCGATAGTGGAGGGACAAATACGCAGTATTTT
>TRBV21-1|-|-|20|TRBJ2-5
CASSICIGQGKAGPQETQYF
TGTGCCAGCAGCATCTGCATCGGACAGGGAAAGGCAGGCCCCCAAGAGACCCAGTACTTC
>TRBV19|-|TRBD1|15|TRBJ2-1
CASSMSGTGYNEQFF
TGTGCCAGTAGTATGTCCGGGACAGGGTACAATGAGCAGTTCTTC
>TRBV30|-|-|13|TRBJ2-7
CAWSVEFSYEQYF
TGTGCCTGGAGTGTTGAGTTCTCCTACGAGCAGTACTTC
>TRBV2|many|-|13|TRBJ1-2
CASSESRGYGYTF
TGTGCCAGCAGTGAAAGCAGGGGCTATGGCTACACCTTC
>TRBV6-1|once|-|16|TRBJ2-5
CASSEMAGYPQETQYF
TGTGCCAGCAGTGAAATGGCAGGGTATCCCCAAGAGACCCAGTACTTC
>TRBV7-6|few|-|15|TRBJ1-1
CASSLPLGGQSEAFF
TGTGCCAGCAGCTTACCCCTGGGTGGACAGTCTGAAGCTTTCTTT
>TRBV11-2|once|-|16|TRBJ1-5
CASSLQGSGSDQPQHF
TGTGCCAGCAGCTTACAGGGGTCAGGGTCGGATCAGCCCCAGCATTTT
>TRBV10-2|-|TRBD1|16|TRBJ2-7
CASSEPGQGGSYEQYF
TGCGCCAGCAGTGAGCCCGGACAGGGGGGCTCCTACGAGCAGTACTTC
>TRBV27|-|TRBD1|14|TRBJ2-7
CASSFGTGRYEQYF
TGTGCCAGCAGTTTTGGGACAGGGAGGTACGAGCAGTACTTC
>TRBV3-1/TRBV3-2|few|-|14|TRBJ2-2
CASSQEQPTGELFF
TGTGCCAGCAGCCAAGAACAGCCCACCGGGGAGCTGTTTTTT
>TRBV27|-|TRBD1|14|TRBJ2-7
CASTPGTGYHEQYF
TGTGCCAGCACCCCCGGGACAGGGTACCACGAGCAGTACTTC
>TRBV11-3|-|-|13|TRBJ1-1
CASSLRLNTEAFF
TGTGCCAGCAGCTTGAGGTTGAACACTGAAGCTTTCTTT
>TRBV2|-|-|18|TRBJ2-7
CASSDALPAWDPAYEQYF
TGTGCCAGCAGTGATGCCCTTCCGGCTTGGGACCCAGCCTACGAGCAGTACTTC
>TRBV12-3/TRBV12-4|once|-|12|TRBJ2-3
CALSSAPDTQYF
TGTGCTCTCAGCTCAGCACCAGATACGCAGTATTTT
>TRBV6-6|-|-|15|TRBJ1-4
CASSYSFEADEKLFF
TGTGCCAGCAGTTACTCGTTTGAAGCGGATGAAAAACTGTTTTTT
>TRBV9|-|TRBD1|14|TRBJ1-3
CASSVQGAGNTIYF
TGTGCCAGCAGCGTACAGGGGGCTGGAAACACCATATATTTT
>TRBV9|-|-|14|TRBJ1-2
CASSVDGRLGGYTF
TGTGCCAGCAGCGTAGACGGAAGACTTGGAGGCTACACCTTC
>TRBV4-2|-|TRBD2|15|TRBJ2-7
CASSRGLAGLYEQYF
TGTGCCAGCAGCCGCGGACTAGCGGGCCTTTACGAGCAGTACTTC
>TRBV20-1|once|-|11|TRBJ1-1
CSAGANTEAFF
TGCAGTGCAGGAGCGAACACTGAAGCTTTCTTT
>TRBV13|-|-|15|TRBJ1-2
CASSLGDRGVGGYTF
TGTGCCAGCAGCTTAGGGGACCGAGGGGTAGGTGGCTACACCTTC
>TRBV28|-|TRBD1|15|TRBJ1-3
CASSTTGLSGNTIYF
TGTGCCAGCAGTACGACAGGGCTCTCTGGAAACACCATATATTTT
>TRBV14|-|-|15|TRBJ2-3
CASSLWDTRTDTQYF
TGTGCCAGCAGCCTCTGGGATACCCGCACAGATACGCAGTATTTT
>TRBV7-9|-|-|18|TRBJ1-2
CASSLGTGQAITNYGYTF
TGTGCCAGCAGCTTAGGTACGGGGCAGGCCATAACTAACTATGGCTACACCTTC
>TRBV4-2|-|-|14|TRBJ1-4
CASSQDLGNEKLFF
TGTGCCAGCAGCCAAGATCTGGGGAATGAAAAACTGTTTTTT